A single sample gave rise to the 23 T cell receptor beta chains below, sequenced in a study of blood T cell repertoires in COVID-19. TCRdb's table, derived via immunoSEQ multiplex PCR, lists solely in-frame clones and lacks some. The repertoire holds about 73,000 clones, with over 60% as singletons. The specimen sequenced was peripheral blood. The origin of the receptors is a man aged 70-80 years with COVID-19, enrolled during active disease.

This clone has at least ten counts. The genes are TRBV25-1 and TRBJ1-1; tentatively, D is TRBD1 (6 bases). The CDR3 runs 12 residues. Germline V gene lookup returns CDR1 MGHDK and CDR2 SYGVNS. The germline V and J ends were trimmed by 6 bases and 1 base, with 6 bases remaining between them. The CDR3 bases are TGTGCCAGCAGAGGGGGGAACACTGAAGCTTTCTTT. Protein sequence: CASRGGNTEAFF.

The sample holds one count of this clone. The chain uses TRBV25-1 and TRBJ2-5, with 8 bases fitting TRBD2. Per germline, CDR1 MGHDK and CDR2 SYGVNS. CDR3 size: 15 residues. The V gene end was trimmed by 5 bases and the J gene end by 2 bases; junction bases not matched to a gene: 7. The CDR3 sequence: CASSHDGGVQETQYF. The CDR3 DNA follows: TGTGCCAGCAGTCACGACGGGGGGGTACAAGAGACCCAGTACTTC.

Here the CDR3 reads CASSQDRALSKPGDTQYF. The DNA of the CDR3 is TGTGCCAGCAGCCAAGATCGAGCCCTTAGTAAACCTGGAGATACGCAGTATTTT. This sequence joins TRBV4-2 and TRBJ2-3; no clear D. CDR3 size: 18 residues. The V gene lost 0 bases and the J gene lost 5 bases, with 21 bases spanning the gap. Germline assignment: CDR1 LGHNA and CDR2 YNFKEQ.

The gene calls are TRBV5-5 and TRBJ1-1; D may be TRBD1 (5 bases). This CDR3 region has 14 residues. V was shortened by 4 bases and J by 0 bases, with 10 bases between the two germline ends. Germline CDR1 reads SGHKS; CDR2 reads YYEKEE (reference sequence). The CDR3 DNA reads TGTGCCAGCAGCCCCCAGGGCCTGAACACTGAAGCTTTCTTT. It yields the protein CASSPQGLNTEAFF. Variable domain in full (rest from reference TRBV5-5 and TRBJ1-1): DAGVTQSPTHLIKTRGQQVTLRCSPISGHKSVSWYQQVLGQGPQFIFQYYEKEERGRGNFPDRFSARQFPNYSSELNVNALLLGDSALYLCASSPQGLNTEAFFGQGTRLTVV.

This chain uses TRBV5-1 with TRBJ2-1, with 9 nucleotides matching TRBD1. The V gene's germline CDR1 is SGHRS and CDR2 YFSETQ. This CDR3 spans 13 amino acids. V shed 4 bases and J 6 bases; nucleotides not matched to a gene: 2. In DNA form, the CDR3 reads TGCGCCAGCAGCGTGACAGGGGGCAATGAGCAGTTCTTC. Amino acids: CASSVTGGNEQFF.

V is TRBV3-1 (or the pseudogene TRBV3-2) and J is TRBJ2-7; D may be TRBD2 (5 bases). CDR1 and CDR2 from the germline V gene are LGHDT and YNNKEL (reference sequence). The CDR3 spans 14 residues. Trimming left V 6 bases short and J 1 base short, with 13 bases between. In nucleotides, the CDR3 is TGTGCCAGCAGACAAACTAGGAGTTCCTACGAGCAGTACTTC. This translates into CASRQTRSSYEQYF.

J is TRBJ1-1 and V is TRBV19; D is uncertain. V was pared by 3 bases and J by 7 bases, with 9 bases between. Germline assignment: CDR1 LNHDA and CDR2 SQIVND (reference sequence). The CDR3 consists of 12 residues. This CDR3 is CASSMQVGEAFF. The CDR3, as DNA: TGTGCCAGTAGTATGCAGGTTGGTGAAGCTTTCTTT.

The V and J genes are TRBV7-2 and TRBJ2-2, with D perhaps matching TRBD2 (6 bases). Trimming stripped 5 bases from V and 7 bases from J, with 20 bases between. This CDR3 is 16 amino acids long. Germline values: CDR1 SGHTA, CDR2 FQGNSA. CDR3 residues: CASSLGTWVGSGELFF. For the CDR3, the DNA is TGTGCCAGCAGCCTCGGGACTTGGGTTGGGAGCGGGGAGCTGTTTTTT.

The chain uses TRBV7-2 and TRBJ2-1; the match to TRBD2 covers 13 bases. Germline values: CDR1 SGHTA, CDR2 FQGNSA. Trimming cost V 1 base and J 4 bases; bases outside gene matches: 7. There are 18 residues in the CDR3. CDR3 DNA sequence: TGTGCCAGCAGCTTAGTAGTCCCGGGACTAGCGGGATACAATGAGCAGTTCTTC. Translating gives CASSLVVPGLAGYNEQFF.

This rearrangement joins TRBV6-5 to TRBJ2-1; TRBD2 aligns across 11 bases. Germline V gene data show CDR1 as MNHEY and CDR2 as SVGAGI. V lost 5 bases to trimming and J lost 10 bases; unmatched junction nucleotides: 10. This CDR3 has 15 residues. CDR3 region: CASSIKLAGVREQFF. CDR3 coding DNA: TGTGCCAGCAGTATAAAACTAGCGGGAGTTCGGGAGCAGTTCTTC.

The chain uses TRBV28 and TRBJ1-1, with D maybe TRBD1 (5 bases). The germline V and J ends were trimmed by 1 base and 8 bases, with 8 bases remaining between them. This CDR3 is 12 amino acids long. Looked up from germline, CDR1 is MDHEN and CDR2 is SYDVKM. CDR3 region: CASSLFPGEAFF. The DNA of the CDR3 is TGTGCCAGCAGTTTATTCCCAGGGGAAGCTTTCTTT.

V and J are TRBV28 and TRBJ2-1, with D maybe TRBD1 (5 bases). CDR1 MDHEN and CDR2 SYDVKM come from the germline V gene. This CDR3 region has 16 residues. V lost 7 bases to trimming and J lost 6 bases, with 22 bases between them. CDR3 amino acids: CASTVIRGWGLNEQFF. DNA for the CDR3: TGTGCCAGCACCGTGATTAGGGGATGGGGTCTCAATGAGCAGTTCTTC.

This rearrangement joins TRBV7-3 to TRBJ1-5, with no clear D. Germline V gene data show CDR1 as SGHTA and CDR2 as FQGTGA. CDR3 length: 13 residues. Trimming took off 0 bases at V and 4 bases at J, with 4 bases between the two ends. In nucleotides, the CDR3 is TGTGCCAGCAGCTTAACCTTTAATCAGCCCCAGCATTTT. Its protein product is CASSLTFNQPQHF. The full variable domain, its missing parts supplied by reference TRBV7-3 and TRBJ1-5, is GAGVSQTPSNKVTEKGKYVELRCDPISGHTALYWYRQSLGQGPEFLIYFQGTGAADDSGLPNDRFFAVRPEGSVSTLKIQRTERGDSAVYLCASSLTFNQPQHFGDGTRLSIL.

A single count supports this clone. The chain combines TRBV10-3 with TRBJ1-4, with 7 bases fitting TRBD1. CDR1 and CDR2 (germline): ENHRY, SYGVKD. Trimming took 9 bases from V and 7 from J; bases not matched to a gene: 8. The CDR3 length is 13 residues. The DNA of the CDR3 is TGTGCCATTCGAGGGACAGAAACTGAAAAACTGTTTTTT. Protein sequence: CAIRGTETEKLFF.

CDR3 nucleotides: TGTGCCAGCAGCCTTAGCGCAGCAGGATCTAAACTGTTTTTT. This gives the protein CASSLSAAGSKLFF. V is TRBV7-9 and J is TRBJ1-4; D not resolved. This CDR3 spans 14 amino acids. Germline CDR1 is SEHNR and CDR2 is FQNEAQ (reference sequence). The V and J ends lost 5 bases and 11 bases respectively, with 18 bases between them. Based on the CDR3 plus reference TRBV7-9 and TRBJ1-4, the full variable domain is DTGVSQNPRHKITKRGQNVTFRCDPISEHNRLYWYRQTLGQGPEFLTYFQNEAQLEKSRLLSDRFSAERPKGSFSTLEIQRTEQGDSAMYLCASSLSAAGSKLFFGSGTQLSVL.

This clone was counted between two and nine times. This rearrangement joins TRBV19 to TRBJ1-5; 10 bases match TRBD1. CDR3 length: 15 residues. With V trimmed by 6 bases and J by 2 bases, 4 bases remained unmatched. The V gene's germline CDR1 is LNHDA and CDR2 SQIVND (reference sequence). The CDR3 is CASRTGGLGNQPQHF. DNA for the CDR3: TGTGCCAGTAGGACAGGGGGCTTAGGCAATCAGCCCCAGCATTTT.

The chain employs TRBV18 and TRBJ1-6; D unresolved. Germline V gene data show CDR1 as KGHSH and CDR2 as LQKENI. This CDR3 contains 16 residues. With 3 bases removed from V and 3 bases from J, the gap between germline ends came to 12 bases. The CDR3 DNA reads as TGTGCCAGCTCACCCCAAGCGAAGGACTATAATTCACCCCTCCACTTT. This encodes CASSPQAKDYNSPLHF. The entire variable domain, with the rest obtained from reference TRBV18 and TRBJ1-6, is as follows: NAGVMQNPRHLVRRRGQEARLRCSPMKGHSHVYWYRQLPEEGLKFMVYLQKENIIDESGMPKERFSAEFPKEGPSILRIQQVVRGDSAAYFCASSPQAKDYNSPLHFGNGTRLTVT.

This sequence joins TRBV5-5 and TRBJ2-7, with TRBD1 identical over 10 bases. Germline CDR1 reads SGHKS; CDR2 reads YYEKEE (reference sequence). V lost 4 bases and J lost 6; bases outside the gene matches: 10. The CDR3 contains 15 residues. CDR3 region: CASSLDWDRGSEQYF. CDR3 nucleotides: TGTGCCAGCAGCCTCGATTGGGACAGGGGTAGCGAGCAGTACTTC. The whole variable domain, filled in from reference TRBV5-5 and TRBJ2-7, reads DAGVTQSPTHLIKTRGQQVTLRCSPISGHKSVSWYQQVLGQGPQFIFQYYEKEERGRGNFPDRFSARQFPNYSSELNVNALLLGDSALYLCASSLDWDRGSEQYFGPGTRLTVT.

The gene calls are TRBV11-3 and TRBJ2-3, with a tentative D call TRBD1 (6 bases). V dropped 8 bases and J dropped 0 bases, with 15 bases sitting between them. Germline V CDR1 and CDR2: SGHNT, YENEEA. There are 15 residues in the CDR3. The CDR3, as DNA: TGTGCCAGCGCCCCTTCAGGGGCTAGCACAGATACGCAGTATTTT. This encodes CASAPSGASTDTQYF.

V is TRBV7-2 and J is TRBJ2-2; 7 positions agree with TRBD1. The CDR3 totals 13 residues. Germline values: CDR1 SGHTA, CDR2 FQGNSA. After removal of 11 bases from V and 0 bases from J, the junction contained 3 bases not matched to a gene. CDR3 in amino acids: CAGQDSNTGELFF. The CDR3 bases are TGTGCCGGACAGGACTCGAACACCGGGGAGCTGTTTTTT.

The V and J genes are TRBV11-1 and TRBJ2-3, with 7 positions matching TRBD1. Germline V lookup: CDR1 SGHAT, CDR2 FQDESV (reference sequence). The CDR3 is 16 amino acids. Written as DNA, the CDR3 is TGTGCTCAGCAGCCCCTCGACAGGGACCTTGGAGATACGCAGTATTTT. Its translation is CAQQPLDRDLGDTQYF.

This chain joins TRBV18 and TRBJ2-1; D is perhaps TRBD1 (8 bases). Germline V gene lookup returns CDR1 KGHSH and CDR2 LQKENI. V lost 11 bases to trimming and J lost 0 bases, with 17 bases between them. The CDR3 sequence is 15 residues long. The CDR3 loop is CAGSGGGSSYNEQFF. DNA of the CDR3: TGTGCCGGATCAGGGGGCGGGAGCTCCTACAATGAGCAGTTCTTC.

The V call is TRBV25-1, the J call TRBJ1-4, with 9 bases matching TRBD1. Germline V gene sequence: CDR1 MGHDK, CDR2 SYGVNS. The CDR3 contains 15 residues. V was clipped by 3 bases and J by 8 bases; unmatched bases: 7. CDR3 DNA sequence: TGTGCCAGCAGTGACTCCGGGACAGGGAACGAAAAACTGTTTTTT. It codes for CASSDSGTGNEKLFF.